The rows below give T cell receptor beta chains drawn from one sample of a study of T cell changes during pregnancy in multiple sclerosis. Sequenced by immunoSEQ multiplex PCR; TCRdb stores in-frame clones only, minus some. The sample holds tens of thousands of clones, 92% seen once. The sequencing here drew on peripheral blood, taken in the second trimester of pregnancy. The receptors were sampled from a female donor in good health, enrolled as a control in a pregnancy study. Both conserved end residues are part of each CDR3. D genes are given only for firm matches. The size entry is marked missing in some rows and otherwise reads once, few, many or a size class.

CDR3: CASSGGLAGVDEQFF; DNA: TGTGCCAGCAGTGGGGGGCTAGCGGGAGTCGATGAGCAGTTCTTC; size: NA; V: TRBV6-4; D: TRBD2; J: TRBJ2-1
CDR3: CASAAGGGTLRDEQYF; DNA: TGCGCCAGCGCAGCCGGTGGGGGGACGCTCCGGGACGAGCAGTACTTC; size: NA; V: TRBV4-3; D: NA; J: TRBJ2-7
CDR3: CASHPTSGSDTQYF; DNA: TGTGCCAGCCATCCTACTAGCGGGAGTGATACGCAGTATTTT; size: once; V: TRBV2; D: TRBD2; J: TRBJ2-3
CDR3: CASSPGGNTEAFF; DNA: TGTGCCAGCTCCCCAGGGGGGAACACTGAAGCTTTCTTT; size: NA; V: TRBV5-4; D: TRBD1; J: TRBJ1-1
CDR3: CASSHGLDAYEQYF; DNA: TGTGCCAGCAGCCATGGACTAGATGCCTACGAGCAGTACTTC; size: once; V: TRBV13; D: TRBD2; J: TRBJ2-7
CDR3: CASSIMTGVNQPQHF; DNA: TGTGCCAGTAGTATAATGACAGGGGTCAATCAGCCCCAGCATTTT; size: NA; V: TRBV19; D: TRBD1; J: TRBJ1-5
CDR3: CASSSRLAGVTGELFF; DNA: TGTGCCAGCAGCTCCAGACTAGCGGGGGTAACCGGGGAGCTGTTTTTT; size: NA; V: TRBV5-8; D: TRBD2; J: TRBJ2-2
CDR3: CASSNGGSYNEQFF; DNA: TGTGCCAGCAGCAACGGGGGATCCTACAATGAGCAGTTCTTC; size: once; V: TRBV6-6; D: NA; J: TRBJ2-1
CDR3: CASSPLAGEWNEQFF; DNA: TGTGCCAGCAGCCCACTAGCGGGAGAATGGAATGAGCAGTTCTTC; size: NA; V: TRBV7-2; D: TRBD2; J: TRBJ2-1
CDR3: CASSSGLKGYTF; DNA: TGTGCCAGCAGTTCGGGACTTAAGGGCTACACCTTC; size: once; V: TRBV28; D: NA; J: TRBJ1-2
CDR3: CASSLEAPGRNEQFF; DNA: TGCGCCAGCAGCTTGGAGGCTCCCGGGAGGAATGAGCAGTTCTTC; size: NA; V: TRBV5-1; D: TRBD2; J: TRBJ2-1
CDR3: CASSGPTGVGETQYF; DNA: TGTGCCAGCAGCGGACCTACAGGGGTCGGGGAGACCCAGTACTTC; size: NA; V: TRBV28; D: TRBD1; J: TRBJ2-5
CDR3: CASSRVADRGQGEQYF; DNA: TGCGCCAGCAGCAGAGTAGCGGACAGGGGTCAGGGAGAGCAGTACTTC; size: NA; V: TRBV5-1; D: TRBD1; J: TRBJ2-7
CDR3: CASSAPPYTQYF; DNA: TGTGCCAGCAGCGCGCCCCCATATACGCAGTATTTT; size: NA; V: TRBV28; D: NA; J: TRBJ2-3
CDR3: CATSRDRGGRYEQYF; DNA: TGTGCCACCAGCAGAGATCGGGGGGGAAGGTACGAGCAGTACTTC; size: NA; V: TRBV15; D: TRBD2; J: TRBJ2-7
CDR3: CAWSLRGAGELFF; DNA: TGTGCCTGGAGTCTCAGGGGGGCCGGGGAGCTGTTTTTT; size: NA; V: TRBV30; D: NA; J: TRBJ2-2
CDR3: CASSERGGSTDTQYF; DNA: TGTGCCAGCAGTGAACGGGGGGGGAGCACAGATACGCAGTATTTT; size: NA; V: TRBV6-1; D: TRBD2; J: TRBJ2-3
CDR3: CASSRSGSSYEQYF; DNA: TGCGCCAGCAGCCGCAGCGGGAGCTCCTACGAGCAGTACTTC; size: NA; V: TRBV4-3; D: TRBD2; J: TRBJ2-7
CDR3: CASSLAAGGGTDTQYF; DNA: TGTGCCAGCAGCTTGGCCGCTGGGGGGGGCACAGATACGCAGTATTTT; size: NA; V: TRBV5-5; D: TRBD2; J: TRBJ2-3
CDR3: CASSYIAGNQPQHF; DNA: TGTGCCAGCAGTTACATCGCGGGGAATCAGCCCCAGCATTTT; size: NA; V: TRBV6-5; D: NA; J: TRBJ1-5
CDR3: CASSPGQGADTQYF; DNA: TGCGCCAGCAGCCCGGGACAGGGGGCCGATACGCAGTATTTT; size: NA; V: TRBV5-1; D: TRBD1; J: TRBJ2-3
CDR3: CASSEVQRSSYEQYF; DNA: TGTGCCAGCAGTGAAGTCCAGCGGAGCTCCTACGAGCAGTACTTC; size: NA; V: TRBV28; D: NA; J: TRBJ2-7
CDR3: CASSSQLYGYTF; DNA: TGTGCCAGCAGTTCCCAACTCTATGGCTACACCTTC; size: NA; V: TRBV6-6; D: NA; J: TRBJ1-2
CDR3: CASSVHFWGGETQYF; DNA: TGTGCCAGCAGCGTACATTTTTGGGGGGGAGAGACCCAGTACTTC; size: NA; V: TRBV9; D: TRBD2; J: TRBJ2-5
CDR3: CASSAGQGPTNEQFF; DNA: TGCGCCAGCAGCGCGGGACAGGGCCCGACCAATGAGCAGTTCTTC; size: NA; V: TRBV5-1; D: TRBD1; J: TRBJ2-1
CDR3: CASSRSLGGYSPLHF; DNA: TGTGCCAGCAGTAGATCGCTGGGGGGTTATTCACCCCTCCACTTT; size: NA; V: TRBV28; D: NA; J: TRBJ1-6
CDR3: CAWRQHRYAVF; DNA: TGTGCCTGGAGACAGCACAGATACGCAGTATTT; size: NA; V: TRBV30; D: NA; J: TRBJ2-3
CDR3: CASSQDWDRGDYGYTF; DNA: TGCGCCAGCAGCCAAGATTGGGACAGGGGAGACTATGGCTACACCTTC; size: NA; V: TRBV4-3; D: TRBD1; J: TRBJ1-2
CDR3: CASRLGPLRGPTEAFF; DNA: TGTGCCAGCAGACTTGGGCCCTTGAGGGGGCCGACTGAAGCTTTCTTT; size: NA; V: TRBV5-5; D: TRBD1; J: TRBJ1-1
CDR3: CASSESSGISEQYF; DNA: TGTGCCAGCAGTGAGAGTAGCGGGATCTCCGAGCAGTACTTC; size: NA; V: TRBV6-5; D: TRBD2; J: TRBJ2-7
CDR3: CASSLPGLETGANVLTF; DNA: TGTGCCAGCAGCTTGCCAGGGCTGGAAACTGGGGCCAACGTCCTGACTTTC; size: NA; V: TRBV5-6; D: NA; J: TRBJ2-6
CDR3: CASTDSHITYGYTF; DNA: TGCGCCAGCACGGACAGCCACATTACCTATGGCTACACCTTC; size: NA; V: TRBV10-2; D: NA; J: TRBJ1-2
CDR3: CASSETSGRGQTQYF; DNA: TGTGCCAGCAGTGAAACTAGCGGGAGGGGACAGACCCAGTACTTC; size: NA; V: TRBV6-1; D: TRBD2; J: TRBJ2-5
CDR3: CASSLVLGGTDTQYF; DNA: TGTGCTAGCAGCTTAGTCTTGGGAGGCACAGATACGCAGTATTTT; size: NA; V: TRBV7-7; D: NA; J: TRBJ2-3
CDR3: CASSHRGLAGTYEQYF; DNA: TGCGCCAGCAGCCATAGGGGACTAGCGGGGACCTACGAGCAGTACTTC; size: NA; V: TRBV4-1; D: TRBD2; J: TRBJ2-7
CDR3: CASSLARLTADTEAFF; DNA: TGCGCCAGCAGCTTGGCCCGGCTCACAGCAGACACTGAAGCTTTCTTT; size: NA; V: TRBV5-1; D: NA; J: TRBJ1-1
CDR3: CASSMLSGHTGELFF; DNA: TGTGCCAGCAGTATGTTAAGCGGTCACACCGGGGAGCTGTTTTTT; size: NA; V: TRBV28; D: NA; J: TRBJ2-2
CDR3: CASSYGGNQPQHF; DNA: TGTGCCAGCAGTTACGGGGGGAATCAGCCCCAGCATTTT; size: few; V: TRBV6-5; D: NA; J: TRBJ1-5
CDR3: CASSPLAGSTDTQYF; DNA: TGTGCCAGCTCACCCCTTGCGGGGAGCACAGATACGCAGTATTTT; size: NA; V: TRBV18; D: NA; J: TRBJ2-3
CDR3: CASSLTGLHGYTF; DNA: TGTGCCAGCAGCCTGACAGGGTTACATGGCTACACCTTC; size: NA; V: TRBV7-9; D: TRBD1; J: TRBJ1-2
CDR3: CTSSRKKRGADEQYF; DNA: TGCACCAGCAGCCGGAAAAAGCGGGGGGCCGACGAGCAGTACTTC; size: few; V: TRBV1; D: NA; J: TRBJ2-7
CDR3: CASSEATGRQETQYF; DNA: TGTGCCAGCAGTGAAGCAACAGGGCGACAAGAGACCCAGTACTTC; size: NA; V: TRBV9; D: NA; J: TRBJ2-5
CDR3: CASSQGIEDSYGYTF; DNA: TGTGCCAGCAGCCAGGGTATTGAGGACAGCTATGGCTACACCTTC; size: NA; V: TRBV4-2; D: NA; J: TRBJ1-2
CDR3: CASSDIPYEQYF; DNA: TGTGCCAGCAGTGACATCCCCTACGAGCAGTACTTC; size: NA; V: TRBV2; D: NA; J: TRBJ2-7
CDR3: CSAGTSGIGYNEQFF; DNA: TGCAGCGCCGGGACTAGCGGGATCGGGTACAATGAGCAGTTCTTC; size: NA; V: TRBV29-1; D: TRBD2; J: TRBJ2-1
CDR3: CASRRRGTDTQYF; DNA: TGTGCCAGCAGGAGACGGGGCACAGATACGCAGTATTTT; size: NA; V: TRBV2; D: NA; J: TRBJ2-3
CDR3: CASSVGVSSAQETQYF; DNA: TGTGCCAGCAGCGTTGGGGTTTCTAGCGCACAAGAGACCCAGTACTTC; size: NA; V: TRBV9; D: NA; J: TRBJ2-5
CDR3: CASSLSRPLTGVSYNSPLHF; DNA: TGTGCCAGCAGCCTATCCCGACCACTGACAGGTGTCTCCTATAATTCACCCCTCCACTTT; size: NA; V: TRBV7-7; D: NA; J: TRBJ1-6
CDR3: CASRGQGISYEQYF; DNA: TGTGCCAGCAGAGGACAGGGGATCTCCTACGAGCAGTACTTC; size: NA; V: TRBV28; D: TRBD1; J: TRBJ2-7
CDR3: CASSYYRTDTQYF; DNA: TGTGCCAGCAGCTATTACAGGACAGATACGCAGTATTTT; size: NA; V: TRBV5-8; D: NA; J: TRBJ2-3
CDR3: CASSLGGTSNEQFF; DNA: TGTGCTAGCAGCTTAGGCGGGACTAGCAATGAGCAGTTCTTC; size: few; V: TRBV7-7; D: TRBD2; J: TRBJ2-1
CDR3: CASMLAVGSYEQYF; DNA: TGTGCCAGCATGTTGGCCGTGGGGAGCTACGAGCAGTACTTC; size: NA; V: TRBV19; D: NA; J: TRBJ2-7
CDR3: CASSQTGDTEAFF; DNA: TGTGCCAGCAGCCAAACCGGGGACACTGAAGCTTTCTTT; size: NA; V: TRBV11-2; D: NA; J: TRBJ1-1